This T cell receptor beta chain was recorded in a study of T cells in Graves' hyperthyroidism and ophthalmopathy. This clonotype was detected only a few times. Germline V CDR1 and CDR2: DFQATT, SNEGSKA (reference sequence). This CDR3 has 13 residues. V was cut by 3 bases and J by 0 bases, with 8 bases left in between. Amplification of TCR beta CDR3 regions was performed using RNA transcripts as template. HTBI primers were the set used in a first-round RT-PCR of the TCR CDR3. Each CDR3 protein gets one entry after TCRdb re-called the multiplex PCR reads with MiXCR. The table records about half a million distinct CDR3 sequences, around 21% of them present only once.

The V and J genes are TRBV20-1 and TRBJ1-2; D is unresolved. The receptor comes from a young man with Graves' hyperthyroidism. What was sequenced was blood. CDR3 nucleotides: TGCAGTGCTAGGACGGAACCTAACTATGGCTACACCTTC. Its translation is CSARTEPNYGYTF.